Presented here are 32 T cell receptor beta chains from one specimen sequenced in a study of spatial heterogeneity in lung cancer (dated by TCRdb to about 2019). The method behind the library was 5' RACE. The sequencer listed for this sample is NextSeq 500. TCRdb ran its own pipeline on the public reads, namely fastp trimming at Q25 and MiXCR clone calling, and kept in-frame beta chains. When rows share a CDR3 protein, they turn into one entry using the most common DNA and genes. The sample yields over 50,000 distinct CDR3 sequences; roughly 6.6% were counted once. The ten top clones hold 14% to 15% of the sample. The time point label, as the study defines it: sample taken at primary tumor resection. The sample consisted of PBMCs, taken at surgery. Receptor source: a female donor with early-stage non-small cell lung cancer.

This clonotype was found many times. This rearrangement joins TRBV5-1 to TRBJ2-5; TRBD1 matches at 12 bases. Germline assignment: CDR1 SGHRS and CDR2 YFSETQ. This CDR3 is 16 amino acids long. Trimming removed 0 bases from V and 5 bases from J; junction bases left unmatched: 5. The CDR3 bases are TGCGCCAGCAGCTTGGAGGGACAGGGGGCATGGGAGACCCAGTACTTC. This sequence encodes CASSLEGQGAWETQYF.

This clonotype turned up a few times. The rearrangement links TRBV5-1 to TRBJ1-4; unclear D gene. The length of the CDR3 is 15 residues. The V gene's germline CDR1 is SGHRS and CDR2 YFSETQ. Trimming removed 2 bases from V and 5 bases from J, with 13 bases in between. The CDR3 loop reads CASSFTGVLNEKLFF. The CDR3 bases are TGCGCCAGCAGCTTTACCGGGGTTTTGAATGAAAAACTGTTTTTT. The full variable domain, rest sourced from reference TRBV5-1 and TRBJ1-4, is KAGVTQTPRYLIKTRGQQVTLSCSPISGHRSVSWYQQTPGQGLQFLFEYFSETQRNKGNFPGRFSGRQFSNSRSEMNVSTLELGDSALYLCASSFTGVLNEKLFFGSGTQLSVL.

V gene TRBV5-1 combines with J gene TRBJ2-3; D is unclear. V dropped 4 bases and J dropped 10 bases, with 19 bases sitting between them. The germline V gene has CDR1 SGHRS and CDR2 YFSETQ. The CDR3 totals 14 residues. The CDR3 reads CASSGRFLEAPQYF. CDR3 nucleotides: TGCGCCAGCAGCGGACGTTTCCTAGAAGCTCCGCAGTATTTT.

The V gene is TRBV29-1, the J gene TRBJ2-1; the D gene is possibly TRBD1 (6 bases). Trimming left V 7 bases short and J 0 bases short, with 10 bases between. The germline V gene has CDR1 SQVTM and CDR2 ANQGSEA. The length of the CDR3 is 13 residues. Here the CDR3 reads CSAQGSSYNEQFF. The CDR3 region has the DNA TGCAGCGCACAGGGTAGCTCCTACAATGAGCAGTTCTTC.

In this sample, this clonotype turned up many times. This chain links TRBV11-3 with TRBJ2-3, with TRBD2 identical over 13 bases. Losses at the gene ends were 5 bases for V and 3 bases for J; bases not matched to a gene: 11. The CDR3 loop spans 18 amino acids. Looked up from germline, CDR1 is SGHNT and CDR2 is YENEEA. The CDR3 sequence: CASSNPRATSGGTDTQYF. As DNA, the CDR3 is TGTGCCAGCAGCAACCCCCGAGCGACTAGCGGGGGGACAGATACGCAGTATTTT.

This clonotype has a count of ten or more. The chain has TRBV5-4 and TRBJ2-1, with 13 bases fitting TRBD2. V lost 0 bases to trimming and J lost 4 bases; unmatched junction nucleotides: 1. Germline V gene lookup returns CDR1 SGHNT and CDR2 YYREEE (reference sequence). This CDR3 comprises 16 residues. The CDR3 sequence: CASSLATSGRYNEQFF. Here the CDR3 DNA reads TGTGCCAGCAGCTTGGCGACTAGCGGGAGGTACAATGAGCAGTTCTTC.

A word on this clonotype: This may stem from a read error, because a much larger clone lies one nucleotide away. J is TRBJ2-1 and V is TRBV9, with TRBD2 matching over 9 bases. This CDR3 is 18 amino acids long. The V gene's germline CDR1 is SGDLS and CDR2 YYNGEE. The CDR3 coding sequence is TGTGCCAGCAGCGTAAGGCCGGGAGGGACTAGCCCCTACAATGAGCAGATCTTC. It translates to CASSVRPGGTSPYNEQIF.

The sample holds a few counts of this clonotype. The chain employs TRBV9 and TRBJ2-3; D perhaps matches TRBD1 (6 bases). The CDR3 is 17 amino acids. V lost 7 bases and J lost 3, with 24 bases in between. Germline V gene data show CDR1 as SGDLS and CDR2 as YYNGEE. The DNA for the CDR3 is TGTGCCAGCGGCCCCGGAACAGGGTATTCAGGGACAGATACGCAGTATTTT. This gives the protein CASGPGTGYSGTDTQYF.

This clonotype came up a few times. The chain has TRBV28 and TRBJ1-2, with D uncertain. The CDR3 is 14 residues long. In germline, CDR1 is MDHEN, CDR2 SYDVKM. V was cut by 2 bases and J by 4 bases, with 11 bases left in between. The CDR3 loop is CASSLGQRVYGYTF. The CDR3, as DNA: TGTGCCAGCAGTTTAGGGCAGCGAGTCTATGGCTACACCTTC.

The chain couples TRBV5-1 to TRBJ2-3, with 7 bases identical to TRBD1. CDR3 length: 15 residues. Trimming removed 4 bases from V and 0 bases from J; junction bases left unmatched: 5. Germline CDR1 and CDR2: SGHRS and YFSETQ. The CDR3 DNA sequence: TGCGCCAGCAGCAGGGACAGAGCTAGCACAGATACGCAGTATTTT. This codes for CASSRDRASTDTQYF.

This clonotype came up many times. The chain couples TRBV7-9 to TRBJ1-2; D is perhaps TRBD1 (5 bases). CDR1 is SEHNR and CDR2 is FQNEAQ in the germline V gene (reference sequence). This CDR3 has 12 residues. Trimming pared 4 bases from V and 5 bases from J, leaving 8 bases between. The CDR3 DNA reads TGTGCCAGCAGCTGGGAGGGGTATGGCTACACCTTC. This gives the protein CASSWEGYGYTF. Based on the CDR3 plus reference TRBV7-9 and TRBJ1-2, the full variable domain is DTGVSQNPRHKITKRGQNVTFRCDPISEHNRLYWYRQTLGQGPEFLTYFQNEAQLEKSRLLSDRFSAERPKGSFSTLEIQRTEQGDSAMYLCASSWEGYGYTFGSGTRLTVV.

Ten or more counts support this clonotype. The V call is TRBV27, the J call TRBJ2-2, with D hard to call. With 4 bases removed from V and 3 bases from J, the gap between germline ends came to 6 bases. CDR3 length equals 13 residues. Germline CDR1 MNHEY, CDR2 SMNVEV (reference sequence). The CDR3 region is CASSSGYTGELFF. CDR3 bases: TGTGCCAGCAGTTCCGGGTACACCGGGGAGCTGTTTTTT.

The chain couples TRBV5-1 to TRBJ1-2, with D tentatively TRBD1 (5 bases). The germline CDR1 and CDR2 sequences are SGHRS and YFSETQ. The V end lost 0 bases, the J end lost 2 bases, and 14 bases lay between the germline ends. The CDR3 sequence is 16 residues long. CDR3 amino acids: CASSLEAGRSNYGYTF. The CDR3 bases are TGCGCCAGCAGCTTGGAGGCGGGACGGAGCAACTATGGCTACACCTTC.

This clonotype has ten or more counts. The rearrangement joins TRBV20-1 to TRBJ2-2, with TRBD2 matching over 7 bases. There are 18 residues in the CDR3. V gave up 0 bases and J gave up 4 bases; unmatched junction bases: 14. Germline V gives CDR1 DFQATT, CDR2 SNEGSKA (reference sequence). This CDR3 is CSARDDGGGVQGTGELFF. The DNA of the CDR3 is TGCAGTGCTAGAGACGACGGGGGAGGGGTTCAGGGCACCGGGGAGCTGTTTTTT.

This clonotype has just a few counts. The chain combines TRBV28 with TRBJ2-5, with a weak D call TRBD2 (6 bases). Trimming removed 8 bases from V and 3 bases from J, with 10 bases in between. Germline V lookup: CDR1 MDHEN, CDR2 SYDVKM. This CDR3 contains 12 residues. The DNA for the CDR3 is TGTGCCAGCTGGACGGGAGAAGAGACCCAGTACTTC. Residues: CASWTGEETQYF.

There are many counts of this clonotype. CDR3 residues: CASSLSKTGDLSFYGYTF. The CDR3 DNA follows: TGTGCCAGCAGTTTATCGAAGACAGGGGACTTGTCCTTCTATGGCTACACCTTC. J is TRBJ1-2 and V is TRBV27; 8 bases are a match to TRBD1. Germline V gives CDR1 MNHEY, CDR2 SMNVEV (reference sequence). CDR3 length equals 18 residues. V lost 0 bases, J lost 4 bases, and 13 bases stayed unmatched.

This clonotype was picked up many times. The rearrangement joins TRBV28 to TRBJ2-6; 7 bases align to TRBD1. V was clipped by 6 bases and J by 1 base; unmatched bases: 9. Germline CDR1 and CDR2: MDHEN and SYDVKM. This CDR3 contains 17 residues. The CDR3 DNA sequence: TGTGCCAGCAGACCGACAGGGCCTCCGTCTGGGGCCAACGTCCTGACTTTC. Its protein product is CASRPTGPPSGANVLTF.

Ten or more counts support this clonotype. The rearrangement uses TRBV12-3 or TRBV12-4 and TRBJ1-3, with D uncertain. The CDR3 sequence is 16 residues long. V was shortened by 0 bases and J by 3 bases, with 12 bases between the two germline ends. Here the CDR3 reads CASSLAGPRSGNTIYF. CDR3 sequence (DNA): TGTGCCAGCAGTTTAGCCGGGCCCCGGAGTGGAAACACCATATATTTT.

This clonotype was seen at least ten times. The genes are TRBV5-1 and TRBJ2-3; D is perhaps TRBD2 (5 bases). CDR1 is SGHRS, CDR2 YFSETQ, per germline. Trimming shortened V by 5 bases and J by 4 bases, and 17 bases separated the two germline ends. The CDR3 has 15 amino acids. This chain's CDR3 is CASRQTAPGADTQYF. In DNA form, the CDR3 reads TGCGCCAGCAGGCAGACGGCCCCCGGGGCAGATACGCAGTATTTT.

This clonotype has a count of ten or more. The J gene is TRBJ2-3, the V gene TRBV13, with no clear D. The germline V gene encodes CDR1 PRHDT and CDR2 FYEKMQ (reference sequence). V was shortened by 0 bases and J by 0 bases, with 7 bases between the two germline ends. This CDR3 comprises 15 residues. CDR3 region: CASSLGGESTDTQYF. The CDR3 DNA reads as TGTGCCAGCAGCTTAGGCGGTGAAAGCACAGATACGCAGTATTTT.

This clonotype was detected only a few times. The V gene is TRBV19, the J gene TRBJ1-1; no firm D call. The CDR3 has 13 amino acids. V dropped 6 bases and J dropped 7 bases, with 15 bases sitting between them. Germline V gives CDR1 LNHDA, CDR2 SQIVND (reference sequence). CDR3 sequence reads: CASSPLGSDEAFF. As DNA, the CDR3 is TGTGCCAGTAGCCCTCTAGGGAGTGATGAAGCTTTCTTT.

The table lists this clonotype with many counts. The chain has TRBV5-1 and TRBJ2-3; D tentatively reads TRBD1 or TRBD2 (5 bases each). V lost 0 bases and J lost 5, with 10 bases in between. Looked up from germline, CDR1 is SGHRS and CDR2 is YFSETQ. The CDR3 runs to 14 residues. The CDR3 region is CASSLDSGQDTQYF. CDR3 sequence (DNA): TGCGCCAGCAGCTTGGATTCGGGGCAAGATACGCAGTATTTT.

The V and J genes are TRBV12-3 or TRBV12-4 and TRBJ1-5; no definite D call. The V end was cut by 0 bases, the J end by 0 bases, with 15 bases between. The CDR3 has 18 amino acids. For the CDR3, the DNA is TGTGCCAGCAGTTTAGCGGGGTTGGGGATGGATAGCAATCAGCCCCAGCATTTT. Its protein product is CASSLAGLGMDSNQPQHF.

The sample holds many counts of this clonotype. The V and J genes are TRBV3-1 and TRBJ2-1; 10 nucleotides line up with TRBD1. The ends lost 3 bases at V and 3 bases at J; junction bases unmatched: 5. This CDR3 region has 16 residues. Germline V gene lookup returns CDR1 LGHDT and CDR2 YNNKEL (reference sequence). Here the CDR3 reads CASSHRTGGHYNEQFF. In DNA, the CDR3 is TGTGCCAGCAGCCATAGGACAGGGGGACACTACAATGAGCAGTTCTTC.

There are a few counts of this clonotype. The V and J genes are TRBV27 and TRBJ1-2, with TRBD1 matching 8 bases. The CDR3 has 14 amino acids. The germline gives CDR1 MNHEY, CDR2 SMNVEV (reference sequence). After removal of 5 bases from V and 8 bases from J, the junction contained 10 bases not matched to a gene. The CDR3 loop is CASSPRTGTGGYTF. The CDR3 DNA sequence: TGTGCCAGCAGTCCCCGGACAGGGACAGGCGGCTACACCTTC.

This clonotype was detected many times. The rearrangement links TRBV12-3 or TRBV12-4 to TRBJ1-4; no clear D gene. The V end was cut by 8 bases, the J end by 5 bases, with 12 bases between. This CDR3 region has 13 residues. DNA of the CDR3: TGTGCCAGCTCGTGGGCAAGGAATGAAAAACTGTTTTTT. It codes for CASSWARNEKLFF.

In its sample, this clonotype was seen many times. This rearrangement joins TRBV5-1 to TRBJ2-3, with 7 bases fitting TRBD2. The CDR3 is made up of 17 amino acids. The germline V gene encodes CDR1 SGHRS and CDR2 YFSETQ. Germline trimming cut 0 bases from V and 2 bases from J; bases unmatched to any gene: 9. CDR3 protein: CASSLGAGTAATDTQYF. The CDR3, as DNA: TGCGCCAGCAGCTTGGGAGCGGGGACCGCTGCCACAGATACGCAGTATTTT.

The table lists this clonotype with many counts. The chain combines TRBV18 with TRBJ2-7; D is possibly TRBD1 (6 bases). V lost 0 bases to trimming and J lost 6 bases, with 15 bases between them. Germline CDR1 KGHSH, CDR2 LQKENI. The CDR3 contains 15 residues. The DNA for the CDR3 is TGTGCCAGCTCACCACCCACAGGGCTTATGACCGAGCAGTACTTC. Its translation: CASSPPTGLMTEQYF.

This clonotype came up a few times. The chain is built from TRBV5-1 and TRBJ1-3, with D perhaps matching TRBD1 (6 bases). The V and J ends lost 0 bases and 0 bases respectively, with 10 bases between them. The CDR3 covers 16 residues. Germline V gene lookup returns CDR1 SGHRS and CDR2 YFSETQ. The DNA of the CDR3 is TGCGCCAGCAGCTTGGCAGGGGCGAACTCTGGAAACACCATATATTTT. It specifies CASSLAGANSGNTIYF.

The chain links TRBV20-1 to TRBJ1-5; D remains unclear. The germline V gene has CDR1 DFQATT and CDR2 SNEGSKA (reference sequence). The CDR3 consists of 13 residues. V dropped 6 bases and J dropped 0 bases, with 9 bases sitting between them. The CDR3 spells CSARSFSNQPQHF. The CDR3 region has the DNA TGCAGTGCCAGGTCTTTTAGCAATCAGCCCCAGCATTTT.

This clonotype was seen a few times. Here the CDR3 DNA reads TGTGCCAGCAGGGGGCAGGGCTATGGCTACACCTTC. Translating gives CASRGQGYGYTF. This chain uses TRBV2 with TRBJ1-2; D is possibly TRBD1 (5 bases). The V gene lost 6 bases and the J gene lost 4 bases, with 9 bases spanning the gap. The CDR3 covers 12 residues. Germline CDR1 SNHLY, CDR2 FYNNEI.

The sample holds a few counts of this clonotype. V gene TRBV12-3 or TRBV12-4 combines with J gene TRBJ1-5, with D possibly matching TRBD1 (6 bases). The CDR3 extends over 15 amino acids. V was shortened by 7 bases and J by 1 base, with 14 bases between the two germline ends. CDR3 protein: CASIFGGWSNQPQHF. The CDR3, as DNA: TGTGCCAGCATCTTTGGGGGCTGGAGCAATCAGCCCCAGCATTTT.